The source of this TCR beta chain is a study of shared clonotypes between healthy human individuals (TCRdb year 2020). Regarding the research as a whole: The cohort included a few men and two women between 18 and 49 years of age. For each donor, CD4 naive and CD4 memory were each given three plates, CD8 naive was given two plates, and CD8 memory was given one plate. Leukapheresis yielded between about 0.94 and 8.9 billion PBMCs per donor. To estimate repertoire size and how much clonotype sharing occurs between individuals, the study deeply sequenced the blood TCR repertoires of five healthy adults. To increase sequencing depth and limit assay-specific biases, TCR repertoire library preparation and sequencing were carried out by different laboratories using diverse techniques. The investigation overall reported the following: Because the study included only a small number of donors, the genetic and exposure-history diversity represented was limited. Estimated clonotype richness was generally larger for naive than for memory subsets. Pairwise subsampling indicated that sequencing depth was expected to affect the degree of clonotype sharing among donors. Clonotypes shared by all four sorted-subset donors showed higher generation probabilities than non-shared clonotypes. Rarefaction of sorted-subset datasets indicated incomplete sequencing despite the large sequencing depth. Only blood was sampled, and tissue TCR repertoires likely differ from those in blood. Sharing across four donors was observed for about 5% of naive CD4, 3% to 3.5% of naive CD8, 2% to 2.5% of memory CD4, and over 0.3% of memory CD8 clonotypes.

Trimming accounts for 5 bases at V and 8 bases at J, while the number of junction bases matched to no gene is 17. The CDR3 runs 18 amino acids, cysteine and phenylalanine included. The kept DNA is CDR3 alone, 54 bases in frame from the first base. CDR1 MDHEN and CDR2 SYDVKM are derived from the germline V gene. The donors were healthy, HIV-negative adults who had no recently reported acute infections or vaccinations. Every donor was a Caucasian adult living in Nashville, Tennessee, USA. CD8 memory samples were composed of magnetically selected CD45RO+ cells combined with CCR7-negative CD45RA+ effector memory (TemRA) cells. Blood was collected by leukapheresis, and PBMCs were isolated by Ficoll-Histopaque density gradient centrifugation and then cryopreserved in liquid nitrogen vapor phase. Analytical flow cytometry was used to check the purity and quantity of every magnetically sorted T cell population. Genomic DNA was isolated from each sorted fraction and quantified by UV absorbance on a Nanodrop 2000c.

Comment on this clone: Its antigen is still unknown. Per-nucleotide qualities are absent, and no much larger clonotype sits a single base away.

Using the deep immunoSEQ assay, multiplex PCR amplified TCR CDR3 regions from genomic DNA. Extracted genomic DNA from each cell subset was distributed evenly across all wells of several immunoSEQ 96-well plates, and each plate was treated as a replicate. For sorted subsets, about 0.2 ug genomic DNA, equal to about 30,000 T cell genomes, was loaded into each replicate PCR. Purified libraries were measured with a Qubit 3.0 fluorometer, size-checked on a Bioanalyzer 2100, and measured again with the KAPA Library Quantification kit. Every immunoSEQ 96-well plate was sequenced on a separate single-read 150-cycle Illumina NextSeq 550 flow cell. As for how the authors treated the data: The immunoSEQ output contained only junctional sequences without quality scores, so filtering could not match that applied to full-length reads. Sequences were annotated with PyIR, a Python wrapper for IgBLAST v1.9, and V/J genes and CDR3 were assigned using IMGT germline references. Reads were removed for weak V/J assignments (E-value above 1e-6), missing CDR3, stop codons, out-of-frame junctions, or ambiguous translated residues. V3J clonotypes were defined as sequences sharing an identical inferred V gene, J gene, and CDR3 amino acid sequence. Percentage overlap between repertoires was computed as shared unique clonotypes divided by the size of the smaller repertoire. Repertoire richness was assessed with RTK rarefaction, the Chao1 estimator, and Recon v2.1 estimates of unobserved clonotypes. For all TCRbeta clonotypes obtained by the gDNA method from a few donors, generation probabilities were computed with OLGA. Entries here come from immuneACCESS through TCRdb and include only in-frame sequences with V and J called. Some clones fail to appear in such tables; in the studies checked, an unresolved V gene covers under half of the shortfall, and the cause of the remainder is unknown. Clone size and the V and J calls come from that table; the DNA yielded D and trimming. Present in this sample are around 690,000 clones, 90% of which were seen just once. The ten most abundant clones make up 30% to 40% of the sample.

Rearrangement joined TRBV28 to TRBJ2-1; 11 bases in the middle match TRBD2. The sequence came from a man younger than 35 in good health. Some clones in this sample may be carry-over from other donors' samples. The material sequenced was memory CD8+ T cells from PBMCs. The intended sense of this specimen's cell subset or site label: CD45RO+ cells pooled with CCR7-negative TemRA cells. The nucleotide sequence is TGTGCCAGCAGTGAACGATCACTAGCGGGAGCCACCTGGCATGAGCAGTTCTTC. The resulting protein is CASSERSLAGATWHEQFF.